Listed below are T cell receptor beta chains from one sample, sequenced in a study of cytomegalovirus exposure and HLA in healthy donors. Clones were read by immunoSEQ multiplex PCR, and TCRdb kept only the in-frame ones, dropping some. The table lists 100,000 to 150,000 clones, over 85% of them singletons. Material for sequencing was PBMCs. Receptors originate from a woman aged 18-30 years in good health and CMV-seronegative. CDR3s include the opening cysteine and the closing phenylalanine or tryptophan. D genes are given only for firm matches. Clone size is not always given. Where it is, it says once, few, many or a class for expanded clones.

>TRBJ2-2|TRBV27|-|TRBD2
TGTGCCAGCAATAGCGGGGGGCCGAACACCGGGGAGCTGTTTTTT
CASNSGGPNTGELFF
>TRBJ2-3|TRBV7-3|-|TRBD1
TGTGCCAGCAGCCCCCGACAGGGGGGCTACACTAGCACAGATACGCAGTATTTT
CASSPRQGGYTSTDTQYF
>TRBJ1-4|TRBV27|-|TRBD1
TGTGCCAGCAGCACCGACAGGGTGGCTAATGAAAAACTGTTTTTT
CASSTDRVANEKLFF
>TRBJ2-4|TRBV7-9|-|TRBD2
TGTGCCAGCAGCTTAGCATCAGCGGGAGAGTCGCTAGCCAAAAACATTCAGTACTTC
CASSLASAGESLAKNIQYF
>TRBJ2-7|TRBV15|-|-
TGTGCCACCAGCAGAGGAGGCAGTACCTACGAGCAGTACTTC
CATSRGGSTYEQYF
>TRBJ2-2|TRBV19|-|TRBD2
TGTGCCAGTAGTACCCGGGAAGTTAGCGGGAGGGTGAGAGACACCGGGGAGCTGTTTTTT
CASSTREVSGRVRDTGELFF
>TRBJ2-3|TRBV28|-|TRBD2
TGTGCCAGCAGTTACCCTCTTTCAGGGAGGGCTGGGGATACGCAGTATTTT
CASSYPLSGRAGDTQYF
>TRBJ2-2|TRBV6-5|few|-
TGTGCCAGCACCGATAGTATGTACCCCGGGGAGCTGTTTTTT
CASTDSMYPGELFF
>TRBJ2-7|TRBV29-1|-|TRBD1
TGCAGCGTGGGGACAGCAACCTACGAGCAGTACTTC
CSVGTATYEQYF
>TRBJ2-1|TRBV4-1|-|TRBD1
TGCGCCAGCAGCCCCTCCGATCCAGGGGGCGGACAGTTCTTC
CASSPSDPGGGQFF
>TRBJ2-1|TRBV29-1|-|TRBD2
TGCAGCACAAAAAAGCGGGAGAGGGACAATGAGCAGTTCTTC
CSTKKRERDNEQFF
>TRBJ2-7|TRBV29-1|-|TRBD1
TGCAGCGTGGGAGGGGACAGGGGGCTACAAAATTCCTACGAGCAGTACTTC
CSVGGDRGLQNSYEQYF
>TRBJ2-3|TRBV6-5|-|-
TGTGCCAGCAGACGGGGGGCTAGCACAGATACGCAGTATTTT
CASRRGASTDTQYF
>TRBJ2-7|TRBV10-3|-|TRBD2
TGTGCCATCATGGAGCGGGGGGGCCGATCCGAGCAGTACTTC
CAIMERGGRSEQYF
>TRBJ2-1|TRBV30|-|TRBD1
TGTGCCTGGAGGGTGGGACAGGTTGATGAGCAGTTCTTC
CAWRVGQVDEQFF
>TRBJ1-5|TRBV6-5|-|-
TGTGCCAGCAGTGCATCAGGCCTGGGGCCCCAGCATTTT
CASSASGLGPQHF
>TRBJ2-5|TRBV5-1|-|TRBD2
TGCGCCAGCAGCTTGGATACTAGCGCAGAGACCCAGTACTTC
CASSLDTSAETQYF
>TRBJ1-1|TRBV10-1|-|-
TGCGCCAGCAGTGGGACTACAGGTTTAGGCACTGAAGCTTTCTTT
CASSGTTGLGTEAFF
>TRBJ2-2|TRBV4-3|-|TRBD1
TGCGCCAGCAGCCGCGCAGGGGGCACCGGGGAGCTGTTTTTT
CASSRAGGTGELFF
>TRBJ1-4|TRBV30|once|-
TGTGCCTGGAGTGAGGGTGTTTACGGGGGAACTGAAAAACTGTTTTTT
CAWSEGVYGGTEKLFF
>TRBJ2-7|TRBV27|once|-
TGTGCCAGCAGTTTATCGGGGGGGGGCCTAATCTACGAGCAGTACTTC
CASSLSGGGLIYEQYF
>TRBJ1-2|TRBV6-5|-|-
TGTGCCAGCCAGGACAGCCTCTATGGCTACACCTTC
CASQDSLYGYTF
>TRBJ2-5|TRBV6-4|-|TRBD2
TGTGCCAGCAGTGAACTAGCGGGGTCGGGAGAGACCCAGTACTTC
CASSELAGSGETQYF
>TRBJ1-6|TRBV7-9|-|TRBD1
TGTGCCAGCAGCTTCGGACAGGGTTTCTATAATTCACCCCTCCACTTT
CASSFGQGFYNSPLHF
>TRBJ1-1|TRBV30|-|-
TGTGCCTGGAGGGCCCACGGCCCGGGACAAGGGGGAGAAGGCACTGAAGCTTTCTTT
CAWRAHGPGQGGEGTEAFF
>TRBJ2-7|TRBV28|-|-
TGTGCCAGCAGTACCGGGGACTCCTACGAGCAGTACTTC
CASSTGDSYEQYF
>TRBJ1-5|TRBV14|-|TRBD1
TGTGCCAGCAGGGGCAGGGACAGGGTTCGATTTGGCGGCAATCAGCCCCAGCATTTT
CASRGRDRVRFGGNQPQHF
>TRBJ1-1|TRBV29-1|-|-
TGCAGCGTTGGGGGGGGACCGTTAAAGTTGGGCACTGAAGCTTTCTTT
CSVGGGPLKLGTEAFF
>TRBJ2-7|TRBV9|-|-
TGTGCCAGCAGCGGGGGCAGCCCATCTCTCGAGCAGTACTTC
CASSGGSPSLEQYF
>TRBJ2-6|TRBV6-1|-|TRBD2
TGTGCCAGCAGTGAAGCCCTAGCGGGAGGACGGGCCAACGTCCTGACTTTC
CASSEALAGGRANVLTF
>TRBJ1-4|TRBV18|-|-
TGTGCCAGCTCACCCTCCACGCCGGGGAAGAATAATGAAAAACTGTTTTTT
CASSPSTPGKNNEKLFF
>TRBJ2-3|TRBV6-5|-|-
TGTGCCAGCAGTTACAGGGAGGTCACAGATACGCAGTATTTT
CASSYREVTDTQYF
>TRBJ2-1|TRBV6-6|-|-
TGTGCCAGCAGTTACCCCCAGGGTGAGCAGTTCTTC
CASSYPQGEQFF
>TRBJ2-3|TRBV28|-|TRBD1
TGTGCCAGCGAGACAGGGGTCACAGATACGCAGTATTTT
CASETGVTDTQYF
>TRBJ2-7|TRBV27|-|TRBD2
TGTGCCAGCAGTATAACCGGGACTAAGAGCTCCTACGAGCAGTACTTC
CASSITGTKSSYEQYF
>TRBJ1-5|TRBV6-5|few|TRBD1
TGTGCCAGCAGTCTCCGGGACAGACATCAGCCCCAGCATTTT
CASSLRDRHQPQHF
>TRBJ2-5|TRBV28|-|TRBD2
TGTGCCAGCAGCCACTATAGCGGGACGGAGACCCAGTACTTC
CASSHYSGTETQYF
>TRBJ1-2|TRBV14|once|-
TGTGCCAGCAGCCCGGGGAGCTATGGCTACACCTTC
CASSPGSYGYTF
>TRBJ1-2|TRBV6-4|-|TRBD1
TGTGCCAGCACCGACAACCCCACAGGGGGCACCTATGGCTACACCTTC
CASTDNPTGGTYGYTF
>TRBJ1-5|TRBV2|-|-
TGTGCCAGCAATCGGGGTCTAGATCAGCCCCAGCATTTT
CASNRGLDQPQHF
>TRBJ2-1|TRBV19|-|TRBD1
TGTGCCAGTAGTTGGGGGCCGGGACAGGGAAGGAGAGAGCAGTTCTTC
CASSWGPGQGRREQFF
>TRBJ2-2|TRBV5-1|-|TRBD2
TGCGCCAGCAGCTTGTCAGGACTAGCGGGGGCCGGGGAGCTGTTTTTT
CASSLSGLAGAGELFF
>TRBJ2-7|TRBV5-6|-|-
TGTGCCAGCAGCTTCGGCAGGGGATCCTACGAGCAGTACTTC
CASSFGRGSYEQYF
>TRBJ1-1|TRBV9|-|TRBD1
TGTGCCAGCAGCGTACTTGGGACAGGGGGCCCAGCTTTCTTT
CASSVLGTGGPAFF
>TRBJ2-3|TRBV9|-|TRBD2
TGTGCCAGCAGCGTAGAACTAGCGCGAGATACGCAGTATTTT
CASSVELARDTQYF
>TRBJ2-3|TRBV9|-|TRBD2
TGTGCCAGCAGCACCCGGACTAGCGGGGACACAGATACGCAGTATTTT
CASSTRTSGDTDTQYF
>TRBJ2-5|TRBV11-2|-|TRBD1
TGTGCCAGCAGCTCGAGGACAGGGGAAGAGACCCAGTACTTC
CASSSRTGEETQYF
>TRBJ2-1|TRBV7-6|once|TRBD2
TGTGCCAGCAGCTTAGCTGAGCTAGCGGCCTCCTACAATGAGCAGTTCTTC
CASSLAELAASYNEQFF
>TRBJ2-2|TRBV30|few|-
TGTGCCTGGAGTGTACCTAGCGATAGGCCCGGGGAGCTGTTTTTT
CAWSVPSDRPGELFF
>TRBJ1-3|TRBV1|-|-
TGCACCAGCAGCTCCCCGAGGCTCTCTGGAAACACCATATATTTT
CTSSSPRLSGNTIYF
>TRBJ2-7|TRBV5-6|-|TRBD1
TGTGCCAGCAGAAAGCGACAGGGGGCGTACGAGCAGTACTTC
CASRKRQGAYEQYF
>TRBJ2-3|TRBV29-1|-|TRBD2
TGCAGCGTGAAGACTAGCGGGGGGGCAGATACGCAGTATTTT
CSVKTSGGADTQYF
>TRBJ1-1|TRBV28|-|-
TGTGCCAGCAGGGCAGGGAACACTGAAGCTTTCTTT
CASRAGNTEAFF
>TRBJ1-1|TRBV15|once|-
TGTGCCACCAGCAGAGATCCTGGGTACCGGGGGGCTGAAGCTTTCTTT
CATSRDPGYRGAEAFF